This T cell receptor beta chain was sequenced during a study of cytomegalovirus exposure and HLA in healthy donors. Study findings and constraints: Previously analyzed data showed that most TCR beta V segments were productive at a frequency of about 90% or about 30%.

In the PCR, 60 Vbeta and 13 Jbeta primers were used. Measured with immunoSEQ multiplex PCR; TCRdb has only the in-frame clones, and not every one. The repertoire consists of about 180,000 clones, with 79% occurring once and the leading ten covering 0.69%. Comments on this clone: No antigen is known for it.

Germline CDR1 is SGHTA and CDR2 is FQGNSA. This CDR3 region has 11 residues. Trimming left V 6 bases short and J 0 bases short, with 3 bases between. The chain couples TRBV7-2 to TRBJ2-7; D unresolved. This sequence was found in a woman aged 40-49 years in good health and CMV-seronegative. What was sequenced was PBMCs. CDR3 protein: CASRSSYEQYF. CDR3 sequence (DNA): TGTGCCAGCAGGAGCTCCTACGAGCAGTACTTC.